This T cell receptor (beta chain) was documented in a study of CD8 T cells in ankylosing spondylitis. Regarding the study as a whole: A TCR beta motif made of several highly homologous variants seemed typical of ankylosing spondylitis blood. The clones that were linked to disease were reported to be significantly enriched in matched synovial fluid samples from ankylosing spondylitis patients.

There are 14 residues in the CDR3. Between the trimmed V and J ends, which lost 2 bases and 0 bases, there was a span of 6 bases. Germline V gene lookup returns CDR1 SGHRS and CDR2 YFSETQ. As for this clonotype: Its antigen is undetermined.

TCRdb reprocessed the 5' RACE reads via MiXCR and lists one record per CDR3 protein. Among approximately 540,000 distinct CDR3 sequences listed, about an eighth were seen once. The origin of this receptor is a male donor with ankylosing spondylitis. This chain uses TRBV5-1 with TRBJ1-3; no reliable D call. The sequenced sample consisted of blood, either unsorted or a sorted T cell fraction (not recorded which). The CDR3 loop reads CASSFAVSGNTIYF. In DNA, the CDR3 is TGCGCCAGCAGCTTCGCAGTCTCTGGAAACACCATATATTTT. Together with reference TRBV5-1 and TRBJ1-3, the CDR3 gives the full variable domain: KAGVTQTPRYLIKTRGQQVTLSCSPISGHRSVSWYQQTPGQGLQFLFEYFSETQRNKGNFPGRFSGRQFSNSRSEMNVSTLELGDSALYLCASSFAVSGNTIYFGEGSWLTVV.